This TCR beta chain was recorded in a study of human T cells and chemical hapten exposure. Across the whole study: DPC 0.01% went on the upper back by patch test, with reading at 6 days.

This clonotype was counted only a few times. In the library, unique molecular identifiers were attached to individual cDNA molecules. Each CDR3 protein is one row after TCRdb ran MiXCR on the RACE reads. The sample consists of about 49,000 distinct CDR3 sequences, 9.3% of them appearing once. The time point was: patch test 1, 2 weeks after DPC sensitization. Treatment reported: therapeutic diphenylcyclopropenone sensitization with weekly scalp DPC. The CDR3 contains 13 residues. The source material was whole blood, sampled in connection with sensitization to the hapten diphenylcyclopropenone (DPC). The sequence was obtained from a woman between 45 and 65 years old with alopecia areata. Some clones in this sample may be carry-over from other donors' samples. The genes are TRBV12-2 and TRBJ2-5. TRBV12-2 is an annotated pseudogene. The DNA for the CDR3 is TGTGCAAGTCGCTTAATCTCGGCGGAGACCCAGTACTTC. Encoded protein: CASRLISAETQYF.